The 29 T cell receptor beta chains presented below share a single source sample, sequenced in a study of cytotoxic CD8 clonotypes in ibrutinib-treated CLL. Clones were read by immunoSEQ multiplex PCR, and TCRdb kept only the in-frame ones, dropping some. The data show some 200,000 clones, with around 72% seen just once and roughly 13% held by the top ten. The specimen comprised PBMCs, sampled after 24 months of ibrutinib treatment. These receptors were obtained from a human donor with chronic lymphocytic leukemia.

The chain uses TRBV4-2 and TRBJ2-1; D may correspond to TRBD1 or TRBD2 (5 bases each). Deletions cut 2 bases from V and 13 bases from J, with 9 bases between. Germline CDR1 reads LGHNA; CDR2 reads YNFKEQ. This CDR3 region has 11 residues. The CDR3 nucleotides are TGTGCCAGCAGCCAAAGTGGGGACCAGTTCTTC. Translated, it gives CASSQSGDQFF.

The chain is built from TRBV28 and TRBJ2-7; weak D call: TRBD2 (5 bases). The germline V gene has CDR1 MDHEN and CDR2 SYDVKM. The CDR3 totals 10 residues. V lost 10 bases and J lost 9, with 13 bases in between. The CDR3 DNA reads as TGTGCCACCGGGATTGGGAGGCAGTACTTC. Amino acids: CATGIGRQYF.

This clone was seen only a few times. The chain has TRBV6-5 and TRBJ2-3; TRBD1 might be the D (6 bases). The CDR3 covers 13 residues. Germline V gene data show CDR1 as MNHEY and CDR2 as SVGAGI. The germline V and J ends were trimmed by 7 bases and 0 bases, with 8 bases remaining between them. CDR3 sequence: CASTRGSTDTQYF. In DNA form, the CDR3 reads TGTGCCAGCACGAGGGGGAGCACAGATACGCAGTATTTT.

The chain uses TRBV27 and TRBJ1-1; D uncertain. The V end was cut by 2 bases, the J end by 7 bases, with 14 bases between. CDR1 and CDR2 from the germline V gene are MNHEY and SMNVEV (reference sequence). The length of the CDR3 is 14 residues. The CDR3: CASSLIWPTGEAFF. CDR3 DNA: TGTGCCAGCAGTTTAATCTGGCCCACTGGTGAAGCTTTCTTT.

The DNA for the CDR3 is TGTGCCAGCAGTTACCTAGGGAATGAGCAGTTCTTC. Its translation is CASSYLGNEQFF. This rearrangement joins TRBV27 to TRBJ2-1; D gene uncertain. This CDR3 is 12 amino acids long. The germline V gene has CDR1 MNHEY and CDR2 SMNVEV (reference sequence). Trimming left V 4 bases short and J 7 bases short, with 8 bases between.

Of note for this clone: Other DNA sequences in the same sample also yield this CDR3. The rearrangement uses TRBV15 and TRBJ2-7, with D possibly matching TRBD2 (5 bases). Per germline, CDR1 LNHNV and CDR2 YYDKDF (reference sequence). The length of the CDR3 is 13 residues. The V end lost 0 bases, the J end lost 3 bases, and 6 bases lay between the germline ends. The CDR3 bases are TGTGCCACCAGCAGAGATCGGGGCTACGAGCAGTACTTC. Its translation: CATSRDRGYEQYF.

The rearrangement uses TRBV7-2 and TRBJ2-5; no clear D gene. The CDR3 sequence is 13 residues long. Per the germline V gene, CDR1 is SGHTA and CDR2 is FQGNSA. Trimming took 5 bases from V and 1 from J, leaving 8 bases between them. The CDR3 spells CASSRVFQETQYF. The DNA for the CDR3 is TGTGCCAGCAGCCGGGTCTTCCAAGAGACCCAGTACTTC.

The chain is built from TRBV2 and TRBJ2-1; 9 bases match TRBD2. Trimming at V came to 10 bases and at J to 10 bases, leaving 17 bases not matched to a gene. The CDR3 spans 15 residues. Per the germline V gene, CDR1 is SNHLY and CDR2 is FYNNEI. The CDR3: CATGWGSSGIGEQFF. CDR3 nucleotide sequence: TGTGCCACCGGATGGGGGTCTAGCGGGATTGGGGAGCAGTTCTTC. The whole variable domain, filled in from reference TRBV2 and TRBJ2-1, reads EPEVTQTPSHQVTQMGQEVILRCVPISNHLYFYWYRQILGQKVEFLVSFYNNEISEKSEIFDDQFSVERPDGSNFTLKIRSTKLEDSAMYFCATGWGSSGIGEQFFGPGTRLTVL.

The chain uses TRBV6-1 and TRBJ1-2; 7 bases match TRBD1. There are 12 residues in the CDR3. J was trimmed by 8 bases and V by 5 bases; bases with no gene match: 5. Germline assignment: CDR1 MNHNS and CDR2 SASEGT. CDR3 nucleotides: TGTGCCAGCAGTCAGACAGGGTTCGGCTACACCTTC. Residues: CASSQTGFGYTF.

This clone was seen a single time. This CDR3 reads CAWSVRWPNEQFF. The CDR3 nucleotides read TGTGCCTGGAGTGTACGTTGGCCCAATGAGCAGTTCTTC. The chain links TRBV30 to TRBJ2-1; no firm D call. From germline, CDR1 is GTSNPN and CDR2 SVGIG (reference sequence). V was clipped by 0 bases and J by 6 bases, with 9 bases between them. The CDR3 contains 13 residues. The whole variable domain, remainder taken from reference TRBV30 and TRBJ2-1, is SQTIHQWPATLVQPVGSPLSLECTVEGTSNPNLYWYRQAAGRGLQLLFYSVGIGQISSEVPQNLSASRPQDRQFILSSKKLLLSDSGFYLCAWSVRWPNEQFFGPGTRLTVL.

This chain links TRBV15 with TRBJ1-5; 9 bases are shared with TRBD1. CDR1 is LNHNV and CDR2 is YYDKDF in the germline V gene (reference sequence). V gave up 0 bases and J gave up 7 bases; unmatched junction bases: 4. The CDR3 spans 15 residues. The CDR3 DNA reads as TGTGCCACCAGCAGAGAAGACAGGGGGGAACAGCCCCAGCATTTT. Its translation: CATSREDRGEQPQHF.

Only a few counts were recorded for this clone. J is TRBJ2-1 and V is TRBV15, with D perhaps matching TRBD1 (6 bases). Germline lookup yields CDR1 LNHNV and CDR2 YYDKDF (reference sequence). V lost 9 bases and J 2 bases, leaving 14 bases between the germline ends. This CDR3 is built from 14 residues. CDR3 sequence: CATSRGETYNEQFF. The DNA for the CDR3 is TGTGCCACTTCCAGGGGAGAGACCTACAATGAGCAGTTCTTC.

The genes are TRBV5-1 and TRBJ2-1; 7 bases are shared with TRBD2. Germline V CDR1 and CDR2: SGHRS, YFSETQ. This CDR3 is built from 16 residues. Germline trimming cut 0 bases from V and 0 bases from J; bases unmatched to any gene: 3. As DNA, the CDR3 is TGCGCCAGCAGCTTGGCAGGCGGGAGCTCCTACAATGAGCAGTTCTTC. Translated: CASSLAGGSSYNEQFF.

This chain links TRBV4-3 with TRBJ1-5; D remains ambiguous. Germline V gene sequence: CDR1 LGHNA, CDR2 YSLEER. V dropped 0 bases and J dropped 5 bases, with 5 bases sitting between them. CDR3 length: 13 residues. The CDR3 loop reads CASSQDSDQPQHF. CDR3 DNA: TGCGCCAGCAGCCAAGATTCGGATCAGCCCCAGCATTTT.

As concerns this clone: The sample carries other DNA sequences with the same CDR3. V and J are TRBV7-2 and TRBJ2-2, with 11 positions matching TRBD2. Germline CDR1 SGHTA, CDR2 FQGNSA. The CDR3 runs to 15 residues. V shed 6 bases, J shed 4 bases, and the junction held 4 bases outside the gene matches. Here the CDR3 DNA reads TGTGCCAGCAGTTTTAGCGGGAGGGGCACCGGGGAGCTGTTTTTT. Translating gives CASSFSGRGTGELFF. Filled out from reference TRBV7-2 and TRBJ2-2, the complete variable domain reads GAGVSQSPSNKVTEKGKDVELRCDPISGHTALYWYRQSLGQGLEFLIYFQGNSAPDKSGLPSDRFSAERTGGSVSTLTIQRTQQEDSAVYLCASSFSGRGTGELFFGEGSRLTVL.

The chain is built from TRBV19 and TRBJ1-5; D is unclear. Germline-derived CDR1 and CDR2 are LNHDA and SQIVND (reference sequence). The germline V and J ends were trimmed by 1 base and 4 bases, with 11 bases remaining between them. The CDR3 is 15 residues long. DNA for the CDR3: TGTGCCAGTAGTATAGGAGACACAGTGAATCAGCCCCAGCATTTT. It yields the protein CASSIGDTVNQPQHF.

This sequence joins TRBV27 and TRBJ1-6; maybe TRBD1 (5 bases). The CDR3 is 14 residues long. V was trimmed by 7 bases and J by 3 bases, leaving 10 bases between them. Looked up from germline, CDR1 is MNHEY and CDR2 is SMNVEV (reference sequence). This CDR3 is CASKNRNYNSPLHF. For the CDR3, the DNA is TGTGCCAGCAAAAACAGGAACTATAATTCACCCCTCCACTTT.

This clone has only a few counts. The V call is TRBV28, the J call TRBJ2-4, with 7 nucleotides matching TRBD1. CDR3 length equals 14 residues. From germline, CDR1 is MDHEN and CDR2 SYDVKM. Germline trimming cut 2 bases from V and 6 bases from J; bases unmatched to any gene: 4. The CDR3 protein is CASSLAGGGNIQYF. In DNA, the CDR3 is TGTGCCAGCAGTTTAGCAGGGGGTGGAAACATTCAGTACTTC.

This clone was detected only once. The chain links TRBV28 to TRBJ1-4, with no clear D. The length of the CDR3 is 12 residues. Germline V gene lookup returns CDR1 MDHEN and CDR2 SYDVKM. V was cut by 3 bases and J by 8 bases, with 7 bases left in between. The CDR3 nucleotides are TGTGCCAGCAGTTTGGGTGCCGAAAAACTGTTTTTT. Translation gives CASSLGAEKLFF.

The genes are TRBV6-6 and TRBJ2-2; D perhaps matches TRBD1 (7 bases). There are 16 residues in the CDR3. V lost 4 bases, J lost 7 bases, and 19 bases lay in between. Looked up from germline, CDR1 is MNHNY and CDR2 is SVGAGI (reference sequence). The CDR3 spells CASSSDRDFVGGELFF. CDR3 DNA sequence: TGTGCCAGCAGTTCCGACAGGGACTTCGTGGGCGGGGAGCTGTTTTTT.

This clone occurred once. The chain couples TRBV9 to TRBJ2-7; 7 positions match TRBD2. The CDR3 spans 14 residues. The J segment lost 0 bases and the V segment lost 4 bases, leaving 4 bases of the junction unmatched. CDR1 and CDR2 (germline): SGDLS, YYNGEE. The CDR3 coding sequence is TGTGCCAGCAGCTTGGGGAGGGGCTCCTACGAGCAGTACTTC. Its translation is CASSLGRGSYEQYF.

The gene calls are TRBV7-8 and TRBJ2-2; weak D call: TRBD1 (6 bases). Germline loops: CDR1 SGHVS, CDR2 FQNEAQ. With 1 base removed from V and 6 bases from J, the gap between germline ends came to 15 bases. The CDR3 totals 16 residues. The chain's CDR3 is CASSLEQGRFAGELFF. The CDR3 DNA reads as TGTGCCAGCAGCTTAGAACAGGGCAGGTTCGCCGGGGAGCTGTTTTTT.

The J gene is TRBJ2-5, the V gene TRBV5-1, with D unresolved. Germline CDR1 and CDR2: SGHRS and YFSETQ. V was clipped by 5 bases and J by 5 bases, with 7 bases between them. This CDR3 is built from 11 residues. The CDR3 DNA sequence: TGCGCCAGCAGGAGGCTTGAGACCCAGTACTTC. This sequence encodes CASRRLETQYF.

V is TRBV7-9 and J is TRBJ2-5; no firm D call. Germline CDR1 and CDR2: SEHNR and FQNEAQ (reference sequence). V was trimmed by 1 base and J by 5 bases, leaving 11 bases between them. The CDR3 has 14 amino acids. The CDR3 sequence is CASSLVKGTETQYF. In DNA, the CDR3 is TGTGCCAGCAGCTTAGTGAAGGGTACGGAGACCCAGTACTTC.

The chain has TRBV6-1 and TRBJ2-7; no clear D gene. Germline V gene data show CDR1 as MNHNS and CDR2 as SASEGT. The CDR3 has 13 amino acids. The ends were cut back, 5 bases at V and 4 bases at J, with 12 bases in the middle. CDR3 residues: CASSLNGGYEQYF. The CDR3 nucleotides read TGTGCCAGCAGTCTAAATGGCGGTTACGAGCAGTACTTC.

CDR3: CASSPSGQLGEQFF. The CDR3 nucleotides are TGTGCCAGCAGCCCCTCGGGGCAACTAGGTGAGCAGTTCTTC. The V gene is TRBV11-3, the J gene TRBJ2-1; D may be TRBD1 or TRBD2 (5 bases each). Germline CDR1 SGHNT, CDR2 YENEEA. Deletions cut 5 bases from V and 9 bases from J, with 17 bases between. The CDR3 sequence is 14 residues long.

The chain is built from TRBV18 and TRBJ2-1, with 13 bases fitting TRBD2. The CDR3 runs 15 residues. V shed 6 bases and J 9 bases; nucleotides not matched to a gene: 8. The V gene's germline CDR1 is KGHSH and CDR2 LQKENI. Here the CDR3 reads CASSELAGGPLEQFF. The CDR3 nucleotides are TGTGCCAGCTCGGAACTAGCGGGAGGGCCCCTTGAGCAGTTCTTC.

This clone came up a few times. The gene calls are TRBV9 and TRBJ2-5, with 11 positions matching TRBD2. The CDR3 is made up of 15 amino acids. Looked up from germline, CDR1 is SGDLS and CDR2 is YYNGEE. The ends lost 2 bases at V and 2 bases at J; junction bases unmatched: 2. Here the CDR3 DNA reads TGTGCCAGCAGCGTCACTAGCGGGAGACAAGAGACCCAGTACTTC. Its translation is CASSVTSGRQETQYF.

This rearrangement joins TRBV4-1 to TRBJ1-5; no reliable D call. The CDR3 consists of 16 residues. The V and J ends lost 1 base and 7 bases respectively, with 17 bases between them. The germline V gene encodes CDR1 MGHRA and CDR2 YSYEKL. The CDR3 bases are TGCGCCAGCAGCCAAGCCGACGGGGTGCTCCTCCAGCCCCAGCATTTT. Protein product: CASSQADGVLLQPQHF.